This T cell receptor (beta chain) was recovered during a study of T cell responses to AZD1222 COVID-19 vaccine. Comments on this clone: Its specificity is unknown.

Libraries were prepared by immunoSEQ multiplex PCR; TCRdb keeps only in-frame clonotypes and omits some of them. The sample lists around 150,000 clones, around nine tenths occurring once. General study results and limits: Donors in the cohort were predominantly white British and more often female, and clonal diversity was possibly underestimated. The reported proportion of spike-specific TCRs targeting unmutated variant regions was nearly half.

The sample in question was peripheral blood, obtained on day 0 of AZD1222 vaccination. The source of this sequence is an adult in good health.

CDR3 bases: TGTGCCAGCTCACTAGGCGGACTGAGTTATGGCTACACCTTC. Encoded protein: CASSLGGLSYGYTF. J is TRBJ1-2 and V is TRBV18; no reliable D call. V lost 4 bases and J lost 5, with 14 bases in between. The CDR3 has 14 residues. Per germline, CDR1 KGHSH and CDR2 LQKENI.